Shown below are 12 T cell receptor beta chains from a single sample sequenced in a study of patients and donors after allogeneic stem cell transplantation. TCRdb reprocessed the RT-PCR reads via MiXCR and lists one record per CDR3 protein. This sample has about 31,000 distinct CDR3 sequences; 6.8% occur once, and the top ten carry about 35%. Input material: blood, either unsorted or a sorted T cell fraction (not recorded which). The origin of the receptors is a human donor who was either an allogeneic HSCT recipient or a stem cell or donor lymphocyte infusion donor (not recorded which). It is not recorded whose cells these are; they may come from a transplant donor.

The sample holds many counts of this clonotype. The rearrangement links TRBV6-6 to TRBJ2-7; 7 bases line up with TRBD2. J was trimmed by 2 bases and V by 7 bases; bases with no gene match: 5. Germline values: CDR1 MNHNY, CDR2 SVGAGI (reference sequence). The CDR3 covers 13 residues. CDR3 DNA: TGTGCCAGCAATACCGGGACTACCTACGAGCAGTACTTC. Its translation is CASNTGTTYEQYF.

This clonotype was recorded at least ten times. The chain uses TRBV6-1 and TRBJ2-2; D not certain. With 1 base removed from V and 3 bases from J, the gap between germline ends came to 12 bases. The CDR3 is 16 residues long. Germline V gives CDR1 MNHNS, CDR2 SASEGT. CDR3 in amino acids: CASSEVWGLHTGELFF. In DNA form, the CDR3 reads TGTGCCAGCAGTGAAGTTTGGGGTCTGCACACCGGGGAGCTGTTTTTT.

This clonotype was recorded a few times. This sequence may be a read error, since a much larger clone differs from it by one base. The V call is TRBV3-1, the J call TRBJ2-5, with TRBD1 matching over 8 bases. V shed 8 bases, J shed 4 bases, and the junction held 3 bases outside the gene matches. The germline CDR1 and CDR2 sequences are LGHDT and YNNKEL (reference sequence). CDR3 length: 12 amino acids. The CDR3 reads CASGQGSETQYF. In DNA, the CDR3 is TGTGCCAGCGGACAGGGTTCAGAGACCCAGTACTTC.

The sample holds a few counts of this clonotype. V is TRBV5-1 and J is TRBJ2-3, with D possibly matching TRBD2 (6 bases). Germline-derived CDR1 and CDR2 are SGHRS and YFSETQ. V shed 3 bases and J shed 2 bases, with 22 bases lying between them. The CDR3 runs to 18 residues. The CDR3, as DNA: TGCGCCAGCAGCTCCCCCTCGGGGAGGCCTCTTAACACAGATACGCAGTATTTT. Encoded protein: CASSSPSGRPLNTDTQYF. Combining the CDR3 with reference TRBV5-1 and TRBJ2-3 gives the whole variable domain KAGVTQTPRYLIKTRGQQVTLSCSPISGHRSVSWYQQTPGQGLQFLFEYFSETQRNKGNFPGRFSGRQFSNSRSEMNVSTLELGDSALYLCASSSPSGRPLNTDTQYFGPGTRLTVL.

The chain employs TRBV27 and TRBJ2-7; 9 bases line up with TRBD2. After removal of 1 base from V and 6 bases from J, the junction contained 19 bases not matched to a gene. This CDR3 contains 19 residues. CDR1 is MNHEY and CDR2 is SMNVEV in the germline V gene (reference sequence). The CDR3 loop is CASSLFPGPGTSSLGEQYF. The CDR3 nucleotides are TGTGCCAGCAGTTTATTCCCCGGGCCCGGGACTAGCTCGCTGGGCGAGCAGTACTTC.

This clonotype was seen ten or more times. The genes are TRBV29-1 and TRBJ2-5, with TRBD2 matching 9 bases. CDR3 length: 11 residues. Per germline, CDR1 SQVTM and CDR2 ANQGSEA. With V trimmed by 7 bases and J by 5 bases, 2 bases remained unmatched. CDR3 sequence reads: CSARGGETQYF. For the CDR3, the DNA is TGCAGCGCGCGGGGGGGGGAGACCCAGTACTTC.

This clonotype was counted only a few times. The V gene is TRBV5-4, the J gene TRBJ2-2, with 7 bases that match TRBD1. Germline CDR1 is SGHNT and CDR2 is YYREEE (reference sequence). The length of the CDR3 is 17 residues. The J segment lost 4 bases and the V segment lost 4 bases, leaving 13 bases of the junction unmatched. CDR3 DNA sequence: TGTGCCAGCAGCGTATACAGGGGATACGACGGCACCGGGGAGCTGTTTTTT. Translated, it gives CASSVYRGYDGTGELFF.

There are many counts of this clonotype. The gene calls are TRBV12-3 or TRBV12-4 and TRBJ2-7; 12 bases fit TRBD1. After removal of 5 bases from V and 5 bases from J, the junction contained 7 bases not matched to a gene. The CDR3 sequence is 15 residues long. This chain's CDR3 is CASSGTGGFSNEQYF. CDR3 sequence (DNA): TGTGCCAGCAGTGGGACAGGGGGCTTCTCGAACGAGCAGTACTTC.

This clonotype was counted many times. The J gene is TRBJ1-6, the V gene TRBV5-5; D is uncertain. The V end lost 0 bases, the J end lost 7 bases, and 8 bases lay between the germline ends. Germline V CDR1 and CDR2: SGHKS, YYEKEE (reference sequence). This CDR3 contains 14 residues. The CDR3: CASSLAGGNSPLHF. The CDR3 coding sequence is TGTGCCAGCAGCTTGGCTGGCGGGAATTCACCCCTCCACTTT.

This clonotype was picked up a small number of times. The rearrangement links TRBV18 to TRBJ1-3; 7 bases align to TRBD1. The CDR3 runs to 15 residues. V lost 3 bases and J lost 0; bases outside the gene matches: 2. CDR1 is KGHSH, CDR2 LQKENI, per germline. CDR3 sequence: CASSPGTDSGNTIYF. CDR3 bases: TGTGCCAGCTCACCGGGGACAGACTCTGGAAACACCATATATTTT. The full variable domain, its missing parts supplied by reference TRBV18 and TRBJ1-3, is NAGVMQNPRHLVRRRGQEARLRCSPMKGHSHVYWYRQLPEEGLKFMVYLQKENIIDESGMPKERFSAEFPKEGPSILRIQQVVRGDSAAYFCASSPGTDSGNTIYFGEGSWLTVV.

Many counts were recorded for this clonotype. This chain joins TRBV7-2 and TRBJ1-1, with TRBD1 as a possible D gene (6 bases). Germline loops: CDR1 SGHTA, CDR2 FQGNSA. The CDR3 is 14 amino acids. V lost 1 base, J lost 1 base, and 7 bases lay in between. CDR3 DNA: TGTGCCAGCAGCTTAGTGGGACAGAACACTGAAGCTTTCTTT. Amino acids: CASSLVGQNTEAFF.

This clonotype ranks as medium-sized. The V gene is TRBV30, the J gene TRBJ2-1, with TRBD2 matching over 9 bases. From germline, CDR1 is GTSNPN and CDR2 SVGIG (reference sequence). This CDR3 has 14 residues. The V gene end was trimmed by 6 bases and the J gene end by 3 bases; junction bases not matched to a gene: 6. DNA for the CDR3: TGTGCCTGTGAGCGGGAGGAGAACTACAATGAGCAGTTCTTC. Its translation: CACEREENYNEQFF.